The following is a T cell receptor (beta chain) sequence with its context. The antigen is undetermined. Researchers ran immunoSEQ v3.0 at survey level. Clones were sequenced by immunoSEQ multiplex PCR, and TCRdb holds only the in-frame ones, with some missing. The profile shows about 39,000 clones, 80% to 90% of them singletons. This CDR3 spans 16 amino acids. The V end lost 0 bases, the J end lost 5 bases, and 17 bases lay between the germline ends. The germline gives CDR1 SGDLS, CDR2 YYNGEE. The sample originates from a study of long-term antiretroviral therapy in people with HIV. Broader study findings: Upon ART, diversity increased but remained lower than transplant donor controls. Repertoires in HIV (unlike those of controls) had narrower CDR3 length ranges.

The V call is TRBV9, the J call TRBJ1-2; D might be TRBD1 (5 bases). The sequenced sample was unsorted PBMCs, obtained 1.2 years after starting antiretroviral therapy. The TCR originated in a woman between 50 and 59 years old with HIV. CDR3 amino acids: CASSVGPGGGVYGYTF. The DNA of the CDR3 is TGTGCCAGCAGCGTAGGACCGGGGGGAGGCGTGTATGGCTACACCTTC. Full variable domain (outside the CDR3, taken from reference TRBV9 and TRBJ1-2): DSGVTQTPKHLITATGQRVTLRCSPRSGDLSVYWYQQSLDQGLQFLIQYYNGEERAKGNILERFSAQQFPDLHSELNLSSLELGDSALYFCASSVGPGGGVYGYTFGSGTRLTVV.